This T cell receptor (beta chain) was captured by sequencing in a study of high-grade serous ovarian cancer treatment subgroups. Tumor tissue was taken before any definitive surgery or chemotherapy was given. Germline CDR1 and CDR2: SGHRS and YFSETQ. The CDR3 consists of 16 residues. Trimming took 4 bases from V and 5 from J; bases not matched to a gene: 10. Repertoires were generated with immunoSEQ multiplex PCR, while TCRdb's copy carries only in-frame clones and drops some. The sample lists about 11,000 clones; roughly 80% were seen once. The rearrangement uses TRBV5-1 and TRBJ1-4, with 8 nucleotides matching TRBD1. This TCR came from a human donor with high-grade serous ovarian cancer. Sequencing was performed on tumor tissue. Written as DNA, the CDR3 is TGCGCCAGCAGCACAAACAGAGACAGGGGCAATGAAAAACTGTTTTTT. This encodes CASSTNRDRGNEKLFF.